This T cell receptor (beta chain) was captured in a study of T cells in Graves' hyperthyroidism and ophthalmopathy. Study results and limitations: Blood samples included most of the expanded thyroid clonotypes exceeding 0.001.

The investigators amplified TCR beta CDR3 regions from RNA transcripts. First-round RT-PCR targeting the TCR CDR3 was performed with the HTBI primer set. Each CDR3 protein gets one entry after TCRdb re-called the multiplex PCR reads with MiXCR. The sample carries around 580,000 distinct CDR3 sequences, around 15% recorded once. This clonotype has ten or more counts. The antigen remains unidentified. On the basis of clinical symptoms, serum thyroxine and TRAb, thyroid ultrasound and orbital computed tomography, diagnoses were made. The ends lost 7 bases at V and 5 bases at J; junction bases unmatched: 12. Germline CDR1 and CDR2: MNHEY and SVGEGT. This CDR3 region has 16 residues.

The chain combines TRBV6-2 or TRBV6-3 with TRBJ2-1, with 9 bases identical to TRBD1. The sequence derives from a young woman with Graves' hyperthyroidism. Sequencing input: blood. CDR3 in DNA: TGTGCCAGCACCCTTCAGTCCGGGACAGGGCACAATGAGCAGTTCTTC. Residues: CASTLQSGTGHNEQFF.